These T cell receptor beta chains were read from a single sample in a study of human thymus T cells. The repertoire was sequenced with immunoSEQ multiplex PCR; TCRdb's copy has only in-frame clones and lacks some. The repertoire holds over 35,000 clones, 94% seen once, with about 0.12% in the top ten. The sequencing input was blood. These receptors were taken from a boy under three years old with a congenital heart defect but otherwise immunologically healthy. Each CDR3 is given with its conserved first and last residue. D genes are given only for firm matches. Size is omitted from some rows. Given values are once, few, many or a class for expanded clones.

abundance	v_gene	d_gene	j_gene	CDR3nt	CDR3aa
.	TRBV2	TRBD2	TRBJ2-1	TGTGCCAGCAGTGAACTAGCGGGGGGGCTTGAGCAGTTCTTC	CASSELAGGLEQFF
.	TRBV5-1	.	TRBJ2-5	TGCGCCAGCATTACTACGTCGGAGACCCAGTACTTC	CASITTSETQYF
.	TRBV4-3	.	TRBJ1-2	TGCGCCAGCAGCCAAGCACAGGGCTTCTACTATGGCTACACCTTC	CASSQAQGFYYGYTF
.	TRBV20-1	.	TRBJ1-2	TGCAGTGCTAGAGGCTACACCTTC	CSARGYTF
.	TRBV18	.	TRBJ1-1	TGTGCCAGCTCACTAAATCCAGGGGAGATGAACACTGAAGCTTTCTTT	CASSLNPGEMNTEAFF
.	TRBV30	.	TRBJ1-2	TGTGCCTGGAGTGAGACGGGACACCCTGGTGACTATGGCTACACCTTC	CAWSETGHPGDYGYTF
.	TRBV30	.	TRBJ1-2	TGTGCCGGCCCCCGGGGGCCAAACTATGGCTACACCTTC	CAGPRGPNYGYTF
.	TRBV30	.	TRBJ2-2	TGTGCCTGGAGGACAGAGGGGGAGCTGTTTTTT	CAWRTEGELFF
.	TRBV27	.	TRBJ1-2	TGTGCCAGCAGTTTTGCAGCCAACTATGGCTACACCTTC	CASSFAANYGYTF
.	TRBV11-2	.	TRBJ1-4	TGTGCCAGCAGCTTAACTCAGGGAGCTAATGAAAAACTGTTTTTT	CASSLTQGANEKLFF
once	TRBV7-9	TRBD1	TRBJ1-2	TGTGCCAGCAGCCCAGGGGGGAGCTATGGCTACACCTTC	CASSPGGSYGYTF
.	TRBV4-3	.	TRBJ1-2	TGCGCCAGCAGCCAAGACACCTGGGAGGCTAACTATGGCTACACCTTC	CASSQDTWEANYGYTF
.	TRBV6-1	.	TRBJ1-5	TGTGCCAGCAGTGAACAATGGGGGGCCAATCAGCCCCAGCATTTT	CASSEQWGANQPQHF
.	TRBV5-4	TRBD1	TRBJ1-2	TGTGCCAGCAGCACCGACAGGGGCTATGGCTACACCTTC	CASSTDRGYGYTF
.	TRBV30	.	TRBJ2-3	TGTGCCTGGGCCTTCCTTGGGTATACGCAGTATTTT	CAWAFLGYTQYF
.	TRBV19	TRBD2	TRBJ2-1	TGTGCCAGTAGTCCGGGGGGGCAGGGGCCCTCCAATGAGCAGTTCTTC	CASSPGGQGPSNEQFF
.	TRBV7-2	.	TRBJ2-2	TGTGCCAGCAGCTTGGACCAATTGGGCGGGGAGCTGTTTTTT	CASSLDQLGGELFF